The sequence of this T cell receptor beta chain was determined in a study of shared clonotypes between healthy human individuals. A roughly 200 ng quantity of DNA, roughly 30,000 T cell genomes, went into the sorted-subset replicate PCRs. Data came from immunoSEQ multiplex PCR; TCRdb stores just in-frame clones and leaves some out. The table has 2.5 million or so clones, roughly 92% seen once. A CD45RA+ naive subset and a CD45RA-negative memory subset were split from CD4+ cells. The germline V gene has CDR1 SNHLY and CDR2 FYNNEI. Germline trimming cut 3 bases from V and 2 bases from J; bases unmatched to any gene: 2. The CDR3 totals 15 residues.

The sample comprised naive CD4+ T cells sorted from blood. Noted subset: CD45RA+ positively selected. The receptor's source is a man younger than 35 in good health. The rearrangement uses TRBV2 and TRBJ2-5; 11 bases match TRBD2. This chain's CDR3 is CASSDIAGGQETQYF. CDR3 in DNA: TGTGCCAGCAGTGATATAGCGGGAGGGCAAGAGACCCAGTACTTC.